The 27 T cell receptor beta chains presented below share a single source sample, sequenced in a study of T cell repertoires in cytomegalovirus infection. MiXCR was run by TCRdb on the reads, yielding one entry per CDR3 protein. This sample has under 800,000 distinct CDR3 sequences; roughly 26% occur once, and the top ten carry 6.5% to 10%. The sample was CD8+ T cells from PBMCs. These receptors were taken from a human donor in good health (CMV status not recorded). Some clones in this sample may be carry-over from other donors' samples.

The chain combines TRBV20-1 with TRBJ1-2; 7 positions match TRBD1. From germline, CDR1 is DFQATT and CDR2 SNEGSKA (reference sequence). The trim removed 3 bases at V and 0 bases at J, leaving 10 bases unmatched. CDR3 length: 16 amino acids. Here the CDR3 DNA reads TGCAGTGCTAGTCCGGCCGGCGGACAGGCTAACTATGGCTACACCTTC. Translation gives CSASPAGGQANYGYTF.

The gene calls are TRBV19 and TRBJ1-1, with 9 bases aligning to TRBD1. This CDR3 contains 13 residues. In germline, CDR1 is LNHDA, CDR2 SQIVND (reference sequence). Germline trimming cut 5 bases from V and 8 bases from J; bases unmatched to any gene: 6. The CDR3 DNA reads TGTGCCAGTAGTGCCTGGGACAGGGACGAAGCTTTCTTT. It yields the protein CASSAWDRDEAFF.

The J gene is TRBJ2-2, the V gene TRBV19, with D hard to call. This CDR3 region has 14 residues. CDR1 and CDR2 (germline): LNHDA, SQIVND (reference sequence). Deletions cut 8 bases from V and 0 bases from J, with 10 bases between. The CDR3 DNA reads TGTGCCAGTTTAGGGATTACGAACACCGGGGAGCTGTTTTTT. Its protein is CASLGITNTGELFF.

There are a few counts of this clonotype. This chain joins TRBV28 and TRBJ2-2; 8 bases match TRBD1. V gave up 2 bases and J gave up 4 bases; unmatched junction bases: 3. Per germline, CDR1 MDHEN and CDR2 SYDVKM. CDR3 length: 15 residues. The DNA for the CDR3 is TGTGCCAGCAGTTTAGAGACAGGGGTCACCGGGGAGCTGTTTTTT. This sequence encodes CASSLETGVTGELFF.

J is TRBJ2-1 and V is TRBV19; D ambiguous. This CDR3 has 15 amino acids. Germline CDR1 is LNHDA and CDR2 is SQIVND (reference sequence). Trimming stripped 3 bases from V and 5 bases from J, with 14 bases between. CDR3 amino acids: CASSIELGRNNEQFF. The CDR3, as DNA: TGTGCCAGTAGTATCGAATTGGGAAGGAACAATGAGCAGTTCTTC. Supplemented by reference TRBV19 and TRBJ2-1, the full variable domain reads DGGITQSPKYLFRKEGQNVTLSCEQNLNHDAMYWYRQDPGQGLRLIYYSQIVNDFQKGDIAEGYSVSREKKESFPLTVTSAQKNPTAFYLCASSIELGRNNEQFFGPGTRLTVL.

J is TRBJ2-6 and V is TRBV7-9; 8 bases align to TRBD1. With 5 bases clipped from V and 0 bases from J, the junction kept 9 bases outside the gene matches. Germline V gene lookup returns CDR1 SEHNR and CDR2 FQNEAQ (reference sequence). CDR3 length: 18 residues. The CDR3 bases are TGTGCCAGCAGCGGTGACGACAGGGGAAGCTCTGGGGCCAACGTCCTGACTTTC. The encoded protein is CASSGDDRGSSGANVLTF.

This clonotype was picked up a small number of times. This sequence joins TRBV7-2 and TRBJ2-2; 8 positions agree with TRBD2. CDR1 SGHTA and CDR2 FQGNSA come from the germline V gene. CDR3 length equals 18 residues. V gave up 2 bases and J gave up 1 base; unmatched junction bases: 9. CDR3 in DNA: TGTGCCAGCAGCTTACCCATTCCGGGACTAGGGAACACCGGGGAGCTGTTTTTT. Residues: CASSLPIPGLGNTGELFF.

CDR3 residues: CASELDAENLSGNTIYF. The CDR3 DNA sequence: TGTGCCAGCGAACTAGACGCGGAAAACCTCTCTGGAAACACCATATATTTT. This chain connects TRBV6-6 to TRBJ1-3; D gene unclear. The germline CDR1 and CDR2 sequences are MNHNY and SVGAGI (reference sequence). The CDR3 covers 17 residues. V gave up 8 bases and J gave up 0 bases, with 20 bases separating them.

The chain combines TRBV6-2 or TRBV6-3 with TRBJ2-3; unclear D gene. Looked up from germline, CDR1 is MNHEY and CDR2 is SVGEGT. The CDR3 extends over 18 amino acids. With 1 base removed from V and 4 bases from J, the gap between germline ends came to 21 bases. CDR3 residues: CASSYFEGNLLPPDTQYF. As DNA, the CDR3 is TGTGCCAGCAGTTACTTTGAAGGGAACCTCCTTCCCCCAGATACGCAGTATTTT.

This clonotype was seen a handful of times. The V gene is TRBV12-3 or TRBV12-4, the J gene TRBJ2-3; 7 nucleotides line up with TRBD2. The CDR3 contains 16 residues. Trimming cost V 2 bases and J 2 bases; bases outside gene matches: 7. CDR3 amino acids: CASSLFAGVDTDTQYF. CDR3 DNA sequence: TGTGCCAGCAGTTTATTCGCGGGGGTAGACACAGATACGCAGTATTTT.

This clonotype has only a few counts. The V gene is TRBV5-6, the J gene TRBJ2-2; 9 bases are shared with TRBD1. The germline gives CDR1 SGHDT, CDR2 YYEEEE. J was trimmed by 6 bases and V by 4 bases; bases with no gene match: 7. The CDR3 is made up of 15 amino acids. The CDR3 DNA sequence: TGTGCCAGCAGCCCGGGGACAGGGATGTCCGGGGAGCTGTTTTTT. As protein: CASSPGTGMSGELFF.

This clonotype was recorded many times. Here the CDR3 reads CASSMTGGQSPLHF. CDR3 DNA: TGTGCCAGCAGCATGACAGGGGGTCAATCACCCCTCCACTTT. The rearrangement joins TRBV7-6 to TRBJ1-6, with 9 bases fitting TRBD1. Germline CDR1 reads SGHVS; CDR2 reads FNYEAQ. The CDR3 contains 14 residues. The V gene end was trimmed by 5 bases and the J gene end by 10 bases; junction bases not matched to a gene: 6.

The CDR3 DNA follows: TGTGCCATCAGTGAGTCGGGGTCGGGAGGAGAGACCCAGTACTTC. Protein: CAISESGSGGETQYF. The chain couples TRBV10-3 to TRBJ2-5; 7 bases agree with TRBD2. Unmatched junction bases numbered 5, after V lost 0 bases and J lost 4 bases. The CDR3 is made up of 15 amino acids. Germline V gene sequence: CDR1 ENHRY, CDR2 SYGVKD.

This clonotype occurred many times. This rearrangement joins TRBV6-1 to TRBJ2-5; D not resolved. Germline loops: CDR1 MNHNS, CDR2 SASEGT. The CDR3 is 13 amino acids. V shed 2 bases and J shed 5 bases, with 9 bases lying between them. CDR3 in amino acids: CASSERQTETQYF. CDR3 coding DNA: TGTGCCAGCAGTGAACGTCAGACGGAGACCCAGTACTTC.

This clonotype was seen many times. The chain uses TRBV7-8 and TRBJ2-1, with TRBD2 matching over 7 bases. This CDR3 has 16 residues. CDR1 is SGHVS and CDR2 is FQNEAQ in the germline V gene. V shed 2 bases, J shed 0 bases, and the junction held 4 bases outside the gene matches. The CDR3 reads CASSLRLADSYNEQFF. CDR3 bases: TGTGCCAGCAGCTTACGGCTAGCGGACTCCTACAATGAGCAGTTCTTC.

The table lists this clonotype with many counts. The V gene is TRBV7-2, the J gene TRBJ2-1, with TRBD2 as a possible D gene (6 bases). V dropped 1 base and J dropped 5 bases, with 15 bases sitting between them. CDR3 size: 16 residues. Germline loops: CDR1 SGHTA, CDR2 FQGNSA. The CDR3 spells CASSLVEGGIDNEQFF. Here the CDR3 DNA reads TGTGCCAGCAGCTTAGTCGAGGGAGGAATCGACAATGAGCAGTTCTTC.

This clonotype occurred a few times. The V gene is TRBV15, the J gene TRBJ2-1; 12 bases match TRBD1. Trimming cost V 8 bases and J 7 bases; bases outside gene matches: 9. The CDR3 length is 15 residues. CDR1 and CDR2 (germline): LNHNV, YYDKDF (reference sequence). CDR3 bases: TGTGCCACCCAAGGGGACAGGGGGCTCAAGAATGAGCAGTTCTTC. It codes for CATQGDRGLKNEQFF. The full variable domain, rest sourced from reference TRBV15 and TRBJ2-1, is DAMVIQNPRYQVTQFGKPVTLSCSQTLNHNVMYWYQQKSSQAPKLLFHYYDKDFNNEADTPDNFQSRRPNTSFCFLDIRSPGLGDTAMYLCATQGDRGLKNEQFFGPGTRLTVL.

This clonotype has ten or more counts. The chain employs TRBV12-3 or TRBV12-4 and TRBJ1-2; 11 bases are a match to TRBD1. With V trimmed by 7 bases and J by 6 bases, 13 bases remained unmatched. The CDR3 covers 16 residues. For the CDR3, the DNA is TGTGCCAGCACCCCGGCCCTGGACAGGGGGCTTGATGGCTACACCTTC. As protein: CASTPALDRGLDGYTF.

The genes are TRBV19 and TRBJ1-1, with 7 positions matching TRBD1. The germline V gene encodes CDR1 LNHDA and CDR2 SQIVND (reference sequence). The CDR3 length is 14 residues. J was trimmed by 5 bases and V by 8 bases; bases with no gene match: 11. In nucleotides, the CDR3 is TGTGCCAGTTGTAGGACAGGATGGGGGACTGAAGCTTTCTTT. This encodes CASCRTGWGTEAFF. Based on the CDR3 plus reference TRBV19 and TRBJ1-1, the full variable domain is DGGITQSPKYLFRKEGQNVTLSCEQNLNHDAMYWYRQDPGQGLRLIYYSQIVNDFQKGDIAEGYSVSREKKESFPLTVTSAQKNPTAFYLCASCRTGWGTEAFFGQGTRLTVV.

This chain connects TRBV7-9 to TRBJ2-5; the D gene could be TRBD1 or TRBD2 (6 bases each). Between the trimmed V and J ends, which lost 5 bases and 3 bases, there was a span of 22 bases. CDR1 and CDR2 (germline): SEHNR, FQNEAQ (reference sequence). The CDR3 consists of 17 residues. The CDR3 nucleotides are TGTGCCAGCAGCCCCCGGGGGAGGACAGTCGAGAAAGAGACCCAGTACTTC. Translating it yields CASSPRGRTVEKETQYF.

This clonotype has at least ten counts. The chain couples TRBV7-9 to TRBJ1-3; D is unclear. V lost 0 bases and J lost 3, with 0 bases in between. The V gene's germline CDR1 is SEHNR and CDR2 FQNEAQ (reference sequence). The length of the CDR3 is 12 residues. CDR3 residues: CASSLAGNTIYF. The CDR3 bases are TGTGCCAGCAGCTTAGCTGGAAACACCATATATTTT.

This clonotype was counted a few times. CDR3 sequence: CASSRTGGSVDTQYF. The CDR3 DNA is TGTGCCAGCAGCCGCACCGGGGGGTCTGTAGATACGCAGTATTTT. This chain connects TRBV7-6 to TRBJ2-3; 7 nucleotides align to TRBD2. Germline V gives CDR1 SGHVS, CDR2 FNYEAQ. CDR3 length: 15 residues. V dropped 5 bases and J dropped 5; count of bases not matched to a gene: 10. Looking up the rest from reference TRBV7-6 and TRBJ2-3 gives the full variable domain: GAGVSQSPRYKVTKRGQDVALRCDPISGHVSLYWYRQALGQGPEFLTYFNYEAQQDKSGLPNDRFSAERPEGSISTLTIQRTEQRDSAMYRCASSRTGGSVDTQYFGPGTRLTVL.

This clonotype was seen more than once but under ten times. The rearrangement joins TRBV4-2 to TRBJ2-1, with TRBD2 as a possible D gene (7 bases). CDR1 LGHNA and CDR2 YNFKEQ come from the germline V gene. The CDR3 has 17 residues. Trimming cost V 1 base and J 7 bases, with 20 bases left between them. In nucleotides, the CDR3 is TGTGCCAGCAGCCAAGGAGGGGGGGGGCCCCTGGTTAATGAGCAGTTCTTC. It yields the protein CASSQGGGGPLVNEQFF.

CDR3 bases: TGTGCCAGCAGCCGACGGGGCTGGGTCGAGCAGTACTTC. This codes for CASSRRGWVEQYF. The chain carries TRBV14 and TRBJ2-7; TRBD1 or TRBD2 may be the D gene (5 bases each). V was cut by 4 bases and J by 6 bases, with 13 bases left in between. Germline assignment: CDR1 SGHDN and CDR2 FVKESK. The CDR3 covers 13 residues.

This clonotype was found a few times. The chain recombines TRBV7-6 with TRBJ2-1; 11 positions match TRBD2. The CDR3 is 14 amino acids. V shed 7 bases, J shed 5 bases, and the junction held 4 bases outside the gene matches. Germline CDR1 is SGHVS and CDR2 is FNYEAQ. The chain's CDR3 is CASTGTSGDNEQFF. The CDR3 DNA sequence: TGTGCCAGCACCGGGACTAGCGGCGACAATGAGCAGTTCTTC.

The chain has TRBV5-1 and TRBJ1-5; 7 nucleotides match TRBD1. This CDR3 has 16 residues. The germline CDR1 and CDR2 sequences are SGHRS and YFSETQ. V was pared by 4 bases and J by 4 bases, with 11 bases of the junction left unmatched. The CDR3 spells CASSLVPGQRNQPQHF. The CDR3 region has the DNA TGCGCCAGCAGCCTCGTCCCGGGACAGAGGAATCAGCCCCAGCATTTT.

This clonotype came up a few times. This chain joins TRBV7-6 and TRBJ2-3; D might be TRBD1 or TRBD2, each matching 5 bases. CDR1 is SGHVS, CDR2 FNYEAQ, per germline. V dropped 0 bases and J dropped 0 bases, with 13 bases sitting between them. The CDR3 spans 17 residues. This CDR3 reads CASSLAGPHLSTDTQYF. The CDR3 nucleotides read TGTGCCAGCAGCTTAGCGGGACCGCACCTTAGCACAGATACGCAGTATTTT.